This T cell receptor beta chain was profiled in a study of beta chain features in type 1 diabetes. TCRB transcripts that were expressed got sequenced, as all of the isolated RNA had been reverse transcribed. For naive, central memory and regulatory T cell samples, reads averaged roughly 4 million. Here immunoSEQ multiplex PCR was the method, and the copy in TCRdb shows in-frame clones only, minus some. The top ten clones hold approximately 1.3% of a sample with some 150,000 clones, about 10% of them seen once. Concerning this clone: The antigen is unknown.

Study-level results: Fewer junction insertions and more nucleotide deletions appeared in type 1 diabetes patients. The study left unresolved whether HLA type influences TCRB rearrangement. Patients showed naive, central memory and Treg TCRB repertoires that appeared more similar than those of healthy donors.

The source material was naive CD4+ T cells from blood. The TCR sequence derives from a man aged 18 to 29 in good health.

CDR3 protein: CASSHRQGDRGQYF. The CDR3 DNA is TGTGCCAGCAGCCACCGACAGGGTGACAGGGGCCAGTACTTC. The chain employs TRBV21-1 and TRBJ2-5; the listed D gene, TRBD1, was not tested against the DNA. TRBV21-1 is a listed pseudogene. The CDR3 is 14 amino acids.